Only one count was recorded for the clone carrying this TCR beta chain. Its antigen is still unknown. The record originates from a study of T cell responses to AZD1222 COVID-19 vaccine. Study-wide background: Second-dose intervals of approximately 4 or approximately 12 weeks were pooled.

Germline V gives CDR1 MGHRA, CDR2 YSYEKL. Trimming shortened V by 0 bases and J by 8 bases, and 19 bases separated the two germline ends. The CDR3 contains 16 residues. Study-wide results and caveats: Repertoire samples came only from after the peak T cell response.

Repertoires were generated with immunoSEQ multiplex PCR, while TCRdb's copy carries only in-frame clones and drops some. The sample includes 55,000 to 75,000 clones, 65% to 80% of them seen just once. V usage is TRBV4-1 and J usage is TRBJ1-2; TRBD1 might be the D (6 bases). The clonotype originates from an adult in good health. The specimen was peripheral blood, collected on day 0 of AZD1222 vaccination. The CDR3: CASSQETGTLAGGYTF. In DNA form, the CDR3 reads TGCGCCAGCAGCCAAGAGACAGGTACCCTGGCGGGAGGCTACACCTTC.